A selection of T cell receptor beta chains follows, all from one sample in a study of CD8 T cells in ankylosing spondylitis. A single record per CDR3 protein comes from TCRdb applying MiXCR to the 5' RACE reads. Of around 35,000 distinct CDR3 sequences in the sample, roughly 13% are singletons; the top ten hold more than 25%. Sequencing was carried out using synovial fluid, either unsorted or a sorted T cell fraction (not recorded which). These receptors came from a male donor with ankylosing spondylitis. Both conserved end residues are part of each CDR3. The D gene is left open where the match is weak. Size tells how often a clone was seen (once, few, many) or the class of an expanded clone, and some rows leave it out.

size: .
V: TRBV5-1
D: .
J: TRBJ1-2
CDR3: CASSSLGTSEGYTF
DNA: TGCGCCAGCAGCTCCCTCGGGACCTCGGAAGGCTACACCTTC

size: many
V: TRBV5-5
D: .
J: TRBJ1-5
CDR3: CASSLWVESNQPQHF
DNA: TGTGCCAGCAGCTTGTGGGTTGAGAGCAATCAGCCCCAGCATTTT

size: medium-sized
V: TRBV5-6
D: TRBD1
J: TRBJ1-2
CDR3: CASSPYPGGLNYGYTF
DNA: TGTGCCAGCAGCCCGTACCCAGGGGGCCTCAACTATGGCTACACCTTC

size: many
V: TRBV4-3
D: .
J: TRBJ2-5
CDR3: CASSQGLEQETQYF
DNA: TGCGCCAGCAGCCAAGGACTAGAACAAGAGACCCAGTACTTC

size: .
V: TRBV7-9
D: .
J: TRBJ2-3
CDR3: CASSLSRAMTDTQYF
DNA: TGTGCCAGCAGCTTAAGCAGGGCAATGACAGATACGCAGTATTTT

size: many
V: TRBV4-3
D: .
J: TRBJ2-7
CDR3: CASSLGRGSYEQYF
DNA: TGCGCCAGCAGCCTGGGACGGGGATCCTACGAGCAGTACTTC

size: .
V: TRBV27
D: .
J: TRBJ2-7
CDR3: CATFIPLQYF
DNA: TGTGCCACCTTTATTCCCCTGCAGTACTTC

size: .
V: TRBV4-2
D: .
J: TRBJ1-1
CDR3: CASSQDITNTEAFF
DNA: TGTGCCAGCAGCCAAGATATCACCAACACTGAAGCTTTCTTT

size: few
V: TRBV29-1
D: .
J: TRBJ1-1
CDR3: CSSWRGVYSEAFF
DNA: TGCAGCAGTTGGCGGGGGGTCTACTCTGAAGCTTTCTTT

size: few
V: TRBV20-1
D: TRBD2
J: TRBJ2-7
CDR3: CSARAGGRAYEQYF
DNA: TGCAGTGCCCGAGCTGGCGGGAGGGCTTACGAGCAGTACTTC

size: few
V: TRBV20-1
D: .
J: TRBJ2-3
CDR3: CSAFGGSSTQYF
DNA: TGCAGTGCTTTTGGAGGGAGCTCGACGCAGTATTTT

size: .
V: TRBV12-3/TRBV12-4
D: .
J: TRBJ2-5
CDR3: CASSFGASGTQYF
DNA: TGTGCCAGCAGTTTTGGGGCCTCGGGGACCCAGTACTTC

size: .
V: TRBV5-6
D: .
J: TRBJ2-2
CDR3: CASSPSRSGTGELFF
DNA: TGTGCCAGCAGCCCTAGCCGCTCCGGGACCGGGGAGCTGTTTTTT

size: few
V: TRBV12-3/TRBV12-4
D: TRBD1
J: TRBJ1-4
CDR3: CASSLEIKGTGGEKLFF
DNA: TGTGCCAGCAGTTTAGAGATTAAGGGGACAGGGGGAGAAAAACTGTTTTTT

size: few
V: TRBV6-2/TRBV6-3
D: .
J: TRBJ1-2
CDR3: CASSYGDIDGYTF
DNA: TGTGCCAGCAGTTATGGGGACATCGATGGCTACACCTTC

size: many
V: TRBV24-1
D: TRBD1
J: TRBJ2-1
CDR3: CATASGGSYNEQFF
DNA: TGTGCCACGGCCTCAGGGGGCTCCTACAATGAGCAGTTCTTC

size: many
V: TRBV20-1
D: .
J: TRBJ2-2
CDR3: CSATITGELFF
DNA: TGCAGTGCTACTATCACCGGGGAGCTGTTTTTT

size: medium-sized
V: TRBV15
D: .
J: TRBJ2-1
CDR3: CATSRTRLVNEQFF
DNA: TGTGCCACCAGCAGAACCCGGCTAGTCAATGAGCAGTTCTTC

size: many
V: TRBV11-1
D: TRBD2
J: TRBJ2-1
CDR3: CASSLAWASGRAASYNEQFF
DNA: TGTGCCAGCAGCTTAGCGTGGGCTAGCGGGAGGGCCGCTTCCTACAATGAGCAGTTCTTC

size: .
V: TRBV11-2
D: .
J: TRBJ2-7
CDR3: CASSLLKLGPEQYF
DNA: TGTGCCAGCAGCCTTCTGAAGCTGGGGCCCGAGCAGTACTTC

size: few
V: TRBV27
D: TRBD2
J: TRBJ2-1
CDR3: CASSLGASGFPYNEQFF
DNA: TGTGCCAGCAGTTTAGGGGCTAGCGGGTTCCCCTACAATGAGCAGTTCTTC

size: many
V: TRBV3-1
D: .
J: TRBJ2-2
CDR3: CASSPEGNTGELFF
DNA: TGTGCCAGCAGCCCCGAAGGAAACACCGGGGAGCTGTTTTTT

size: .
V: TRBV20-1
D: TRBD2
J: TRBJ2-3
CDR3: CSALRIGLELYTQYF
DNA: TGCAGTGCGCTCCGCATCGGACTAGAGCTTTATACGCAGTATTTT

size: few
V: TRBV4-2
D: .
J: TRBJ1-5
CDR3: CASSQTEYSNQPQHF
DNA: TGTGCCAGCAGCCAGACAGAGTATAGCAATCAGCCCCAGCATTTT

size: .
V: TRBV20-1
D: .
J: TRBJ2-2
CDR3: CSAREVIGADTGELFF
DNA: TGCAGTGCTAGAGAAGTAATAGGGGCCGACACCGGGGAGCTGTTTTTT

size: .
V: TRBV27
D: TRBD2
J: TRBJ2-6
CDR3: CASNPGGGPPRPGANVLTF
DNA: TGTGCCAGCAACCCTGGGGGGGGTCCCCCCCGCCCTGGGGCCAACGTCCTGACTTTC

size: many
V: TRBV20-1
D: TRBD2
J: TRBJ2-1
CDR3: CSARGLAGYNEQFF
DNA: TGCAGTGCTAGGGGACTAGCAGGATACAATGAGCAGTTCTTC

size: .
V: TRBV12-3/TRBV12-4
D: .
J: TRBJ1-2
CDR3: CASTYRAARYGYTF
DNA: TGTGCCAGCACCTACAGGGCCGCCCGTTATGGCTACACCTTC

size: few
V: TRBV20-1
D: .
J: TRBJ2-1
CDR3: CSASIGIGGNEQFF
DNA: TGCAGTGCTAGCATAGGGATCGGCGGAAATGAGCAGTTCTTC

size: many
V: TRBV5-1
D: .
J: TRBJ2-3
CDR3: CASSLDLPTDTQYF
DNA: TGCGCCAGCAGCTTGGATCTCCCCACAGATACGCAGTATTTT

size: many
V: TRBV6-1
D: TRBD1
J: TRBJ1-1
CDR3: CASSASRGRDEAFF
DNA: TGTGCCAGCAGTGCGAGCAGGGGGCGCGATGAAGCTTTCTTT

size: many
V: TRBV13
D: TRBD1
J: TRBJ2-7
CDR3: CASSLGLGDSYEQYF
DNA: TGTGCCAGCAGCTTAGGATTGGGGGACAGCTACGAGCAGTACTTC

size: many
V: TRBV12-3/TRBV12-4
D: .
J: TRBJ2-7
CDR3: CASSPTYNEQYF
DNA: TGTGCCAGCAGTCCCACGTACAACGAGCAGTACTTC

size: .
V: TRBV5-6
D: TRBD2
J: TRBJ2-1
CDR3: CASSLVTLADYNEQFF
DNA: TGTGCCAGCAGCTTGGTAACTCTAGCGGATTACAATGAGCAGTTCTTC

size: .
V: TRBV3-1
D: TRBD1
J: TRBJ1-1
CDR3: CASTQSGTGSMNTEAFF
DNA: TGTGCCTCCACCCAATCCGGGACAGGGAGCATGAACACTGAAGCTTTCTTT

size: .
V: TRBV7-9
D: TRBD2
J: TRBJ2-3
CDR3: CASTGEKRGLTDTQYF
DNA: TGTGCCAGCACCGGGGAGAAGCGGGGGCTCACAGATACGCAGTATTTT

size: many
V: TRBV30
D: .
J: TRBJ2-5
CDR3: CAWILNPETQYF
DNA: TGTGCCTGGATCCTCAACCCGGAGACCCAGTACTTC

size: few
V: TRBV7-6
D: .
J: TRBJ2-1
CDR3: CASSLVFAEQFF
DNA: TGTGCCAGCAGCTTAGTCTTTGCTGAGCAGTTCTTC

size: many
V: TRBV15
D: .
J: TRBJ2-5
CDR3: CATSREAGQETQYF
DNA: TGTGCCACCAGCAGAGAAGCGGGCCAAGAGACCCAGTACTTC

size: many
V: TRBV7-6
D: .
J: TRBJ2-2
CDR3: CASGVVGNTGELFF
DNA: TGTGCCAGCGGGGTCGTTGGGAACACCGGGGAGCTGTTTTTT

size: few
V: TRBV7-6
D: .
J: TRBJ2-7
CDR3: CASSSLPPGFAYEQYF
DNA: TGTGCCAGCAGCTCCCTCCCCCCAGGGTTCGCCTACGAGCAGTACTTC